One and the same sample provided the 5 T cell receptor beta chains below, sequenced in a study of identical twins. TCRdb re-called the 5' RACE reads through MiXCR, storing one row per CDR3 protein. The table shows about 690,000 distinct CDR3 sequences, with roughly 6% occurring only once. Sequenced: naive T cells sorted from blood. The source of these receptors is a man aged 18 to 30 in good health.

The genes are TRBV7-6 and TRBJ2-1, with TRBD2 identical over 7 bases. The germline V gene encodes CDR1 SGHVS and CDR2 FNYEAQ. The CDR3 length is 17 residues. J was trimmed by 0 bases and V by 1 base; bases with no gene match: 6. The CDR3 reads CASSLGVTSSSYNEQFF. The CDR3 DNA is TGTGCCAGCAGCTTAGGGGTGACTAGCAGCTCCTACAATGAGCAGTTCTTC.

In this sample, this clonotype turned up many times. The chain recombines TRBV6-1 with TRBJ1-5; D gene ambiguous. The CDR3 is 13 residues long. Germline loops: CDR1 MNHNS, CDR2 SASEGT. Trimming stripped 3 bases from V and 2 bases from J, with 5 bases between. The CDR3 reads CASSELGNQPQHF. The CDR3 DNA reads as TGTGCCAGCAGTGAGCTCGGCAATCAGCCCCAGCATTTT.

This clonotype was seen many times. V and J are TRBV5-1 and TRBJ2-1; TRBD2 aligns across 14 bases. With 3 bases clipped from V and 8 bases from J, the junction kept 7 bases outside the gene matches. Germline V gives CDR1 SGHRS, CDR2 YFSETQ. This CDR3 is 16 amino acids long. The CDR3 reads CASSSGLAGVPYEQFF. As DNA, the CDR3 is TGCGCCAGCAGCTCGGGACTAGCGGGAGTCCCCTATGAGCAGTTCTTC.

This clonotype occurred many times. This chain links TRBV9 with TRBJ2-7, with a tentative D call TRBD2 (5 bases). The CDR3 sequence is 15 residues long. Trimming cost V 4 bases and J 1 base, with 15 bases left between them. CDR1 is SGDLS, CDR2 YYNGEE, per germline. The CDR3 loop reads CASSPSGRNSYEQYF. The CDR3 bases are TGTGCCAGCAGCCCGAGCGGCAGAAATTCCTACGAGCAGTACTTC.

This clonotype was detected ten times or more. The chain joins TRBV20-1 to TRBJ2-1; D is possibly TRBD1 or TRBD2 (7 bases each). There are 18 residues in the CDR3. The germline V and J ends were trimmed by 5 bases and 0 bases, with 23 bases remaining between them. The germline V gene encodes CDR1 DFQATT and CDR2 SNEGSKA (reference sequence). CDR3 in amino acids: CSAQGGAGVSGSYNEQFF. CDR3 coding DNA: TGCAGTGCTCAGGGGGGGGCTGGGGTTTCGGGCTCCTACAATGAGCAGTTCTTC.